This T cell receptor (beta chain) was recorded in a study of CD8+CD57+ T cells in acquired aplastic anemia. Study as a whole: Sorted CD4+ and CD8+ cells yielded DNA averaging around 3 ug.

In germline, CDR1 is MNHEY, CDR2 SVGAGI. The CDR3 is made up of 14 amino acids. J was trimmed by 2 bases and V by 0 bases; bases with no gene match: 0. TCR beta VDJ and CDR3 were profiled, and genomic DNA was the template. TCRdb used MiXCR to reprocess the reads, holding one entry per CDR3 protein. Of about 170,000 distinct CDR3 sequences in the sample, around 60% were seen once. Findings of the study overall: Patients and controls shared 25 to 30 CD8+ CDR3 sequences.

This clonotype has a count of ten or more. Its specificity is unknown. The sequence was collected from a human donor in good health. The chain carries TRBV6-5 and TRBJ2-7, with TRBD1 matching over 8 bases. The specimen was sorted CD4+, CD8+, or CD8+CD57+ T cells (not recorded which) from PBMCs. The CDR3 nucleotides read TGTGCCAGCAGTTACTCGACAGGGGCCTACGAGCAGTACTTC. Translated, it gives CASSYSTGAYEQYF.